The 22 T cell receptor beta chains in this list originate from one sample, sequenced in a study of CD8 T cells in Susac syndrome. Random-hexamer reverse transcription was applied to about 0.5 to 1 ug RNA. TCRdb reanalysed the immunoSEQ multiplex PCR reads using MiXCR and keeps one entry per CDR3 protein. Among 300,000 to 350,000 distinct CDR3 sequences, around 90% were seen once, and the ten largest hold approximately 0.065%. Sequences were obtained from CD4+ T cells from PBMCs. Source of these receptors: a human donor with multiple sclerosis.

This rearrangement joins TRBV3-1 to TRBJ1-2; unclear D gene. Germline loops: CDR1 LGHDT, CDR2 YNNKEL (reference sequence). This CDR3 has 15 residues. V was cut by 1 base and J by 2 bases, with 11 bases left in between. The CDR3 DNA is TGTGCCAGCAGCCAAGTTCCGCACAAAAACTATGGCTACACCTTC. This translates into CASSQVPHKNYGYTF.

This clonotype has only a few counts. The chain combines TRBV2 with TRBJ2-5; the D gene is possibly TRBD2 (6 bases). Germline V gene sequence: CDR1 SNHLY, CDR2 FYNNEI. The CDR3 has 13 amino acids. The V gene lost 4 bases and the J gene lost 3 bases, with 9 bases spanning the gap. CDR3 region: CASSGLAEETQYF. CDR3 nucleotides: TGTGCCAGCAGTGGATTAGCGGAAGAGACCCAGTACTTC.

The DNA for the CDR3 is TGTGCCAGCAGTTTGGGCACAGGGCGAACTGAAGCTTTCTTT. Residues: CASSLGTGRTEAFF. The genes are TRBV12-3 or TRBV12-4 and TRBJ1-1; TRBD1 is a possible D gene (6 bases). V lost 3 bases to trimming and J lost 5 bases, with 13 bases between them. The CDR3 is 14 amino acids.

The table lists this clonotype with a count of one. The J gene is TRBJ1-4, the V gene TRBV3-1, with no clear D. The CDR3 is 14 residues long. The V gene's germline CDR1 is LGHDT and CDR2 YNNKEL (reference sequence). The V gene lost 3 bases and the J gene lost 2 bases, with 7 bases spanning the gap. CDR3 in DNA: TGTGCCAGCAGCCAGGGAGACACTAATGAAAAACTGTTTTTT. Amino acids: CASSQGDTNEKLFF.

The table lists this clonotype with a count of one. The chain uses TRBV5-1 and TRBJ1-2, with a tentative D call TRBD1 (6 bases). CDR1 is SGHRS, CDR2 YFSETQ, per germline. Trimming took 2 bases from V and 5 from J, leaving 19 bases between them. The CDR3 consists of 16 residues. This CDR3 reads CASSLAAGGARYGYTF. The CDR3 DNA is TGCGCCAGCAGCTTAGCTGCGGGGGGCGCACGGTATGGCTACACCTTC.

The chain couples TRBV7-2 to TRBJ2-7; 12 nucleotides line up with TRBD1. CDR3 size: 19 residues. With 2 bases clipped from V and 2 bases from J, the junction kept 13 bases outside the gene matches. The V gene's germline CDR1 is SGHTA and CDR2 FQGNSA. The CDR3 protein is CASSLFGTGGESLPYEQYF. The CDR3 nucleotides read TGTGCCAGCAGCTTATTCGGGACAGGGGGCGAATCCTTGCCCTACGAGCAGTACTTC.

J is TRBJ1-1 and V is TRBV6-8, with D uncertain. CDR3 size: 9 residues. The germline V gene encodes CDR1 MNHGY and CDR2 SAAAGT. V lost 7 bases to trimming and J lost 10 bases, with 7 bases between them. CDR3 region: CASKDAAFF. The CDR3, as DNA: TGTGCCAGCAAAGATGCAGCTTTCTTT.

The chain combines TRBV5-1 with TRBJ2-5; D remains unclear. This CDR3 is built from 13 residues. V lost 1 base and J lost 1, with 5 bases in between. Germline V gene sequence: CDR1 SGHRS, CDR2 YFSETQ. CDR3 amino acids: CASSLQLQETQYF. In DNA form, the CDR3 reads TGCGCCAGCAGCTTGCAACTCCAAGAGACCCAGTACTTC.

J is TRBJ1-4 and V is TRBV30; no clear D. Germline V gene lookup returns CDR1 GTSNPN and CDR2 SVGIG (reference sequence). The V and J ends lost 3 bases and 0 bases respectively, with 17 bases between them. The CDR3 consists of 17 residues. The CDR3 nucleotides read TGTGCCTGGAGCCCGGACGCCGGGCCTGCAACTAATGAAAAACTGTTTTTT. Amino acids: CAWSPDAGPATNEKLFF.

This clonotype was seen just once. CDR3 region: CATSSGGSSYNEQFF. The CDR3 nucleotides are TGTGCCACCAGCAGCGGGGGAAGCTCCTACAATGAGCAGTTCTTC. The chain links TRBV24-1 to TRBJ2-1; TRBD2 aligns across 8 bases. CDR1 KGHDR and CDR2 SFDVKD come from the germline V gene. This CDR3 has 15 amino acids. After removal of 7 bases from V and 0 bases from J, the junction contained 4 bases not matched to a gene.

In this sample, this clonotype turned up a few times. The V call is TRBV30, the J call TRBJ1-2; 11 bases are a match to TRBD1. The CDR3 has 14 residues. Trimming at V came to 3 bases and at J to 6 bases, leaving 6 bases not matched to a gene. Germline V gene lookup returns CDR1 GTSNPN and CDR2 SVGIG (reference sequence). The CDR3 loop is CAWSRGTGGNGYTF. The CDR3 DNA is TGTGCCTGGAGCCGGGGGACAGGGGGGAATGGCTACACCTTC.

This chain links TRBV12-3 or TRBV12-4 with TRBJ2-2, with 12 bases lining up with TRBD2. V was clipped by 7 bases and J by 4 bases; unmatched bases: 4. This CDR3 comprises 15 residues. This chain's CDR3 is CASTPGLAGTGELFF. CDR3 in DNA: TGTGCCAGCACCCCGGGACTAGCGGGCACCGGGGAGCTGTTTTTT.

In nucleotides, the CDR3 is TGTCCCGGTTGGACTAGCGGGGGGTCTGGGGGGGAGACCCAGTACTTC. Translating it yields CPGWTSGGSGGETQYF. The J gene is TRBJ2-5, the V gene TRBV6-1, with 14 positions matching TRBD2. Germline CDR1 MNHNS, CDR2 SASEGT. This CDR3 spans 16 amino acids.

This chain joins TRBV4-3 and TRBJ1-2; D might be TRBD1 (6 bases). Looked up from germline, CDR1 is LGHNA and CDR2 is YSLEER. V lost 0 bases to trimming and J lost 6 bases, with 14 bases between them. The CDR3 sequence is 15 residues long. The CDR3 protein is CASSQERPGVHGYTF. For the CDR3, the DNA is TGCGCCAGCAGCCAAGAACGTCCAGGGGTACATGGCTACACCTTC.

This clonotype was counted a single time. The J gene is TRBJ1-2, the V gene TRBV7-2; D is uncertain. Germline loops: CDR1 SGHTA, CDR2 FQGNSA. Trimming removed 5 bases from V and 5 bases from J, with 12 bases in between. The CDR3 extends over 13 amino acids. The CDR3 DNA reads as TGTGCCAGCAGCCCGGACGGAGCTTATGGCTACACCTTC. Its translation: CASSPDGAYGYTF.

The chain has TRBV20-1 and TRBJ2-3; perhaps TRBD2 as D (5 bases). V lost 5 bases to trimming and J lost 0 bases, with 21 bases between them. There are 17 residues in the CDR3. Germline V lookup: CDR1 DFQATT, CDR2 SNEGSKA (reference sequence). Here the CDR3 DNA reads TGCAGTGCTCCGTTTGGCGGGTCAACCTCTAGCACAGATACGCAGTATTTT. It specifies CSAPFGGSTSSTDTQYF.

The CDR3 here is CASSPRTGSNYGYTF. The CDR3 bases are TGTGCCAGCAGCCCCCGGACAGGTTCTAACTATGGCTACACCTTC. The chain links TRBV11-2 to TRBJ1-2; 7 nucleotides agree with TRBD1. V dropped 5 bases and J dropped 0; count of bases not matched to a gene: 6. CDR1 and CDR2 (germline): SGHAT, FQNNGV. This CDR3 contains 15 residues.

This clonotype occurred once. The chain recombines TRBV11-2 with TRBJ2-2; D is unclear. The germline gives CDR1 SGHAT, CDR2 FQNNGV. V was trimmed by 3 bases and J by 1 base, leaving 9 bases between them. CDR3 length equals 15 residues. CDR3 loop: CASSFYRQNTGELFF. In DNA, the CDR3 is TGTGCCAGCAGCTTCTACCGTCAGAACACCGGGGAGCTGTTTTTT. Full variable domain (rest looked up from reference TRBV11-2 and TRBJ2-2): EAGVAQSPRYKIIEKRQSVAFWCNPISGHATLYWYQQILGQGPKLLIQFQNNGVVDDSQLPKDRFSAERLKGVDSTLKIQPAKLEDSAVYLCASSFYRQNTGELFFGEGSRLTVL.

V usage is TRBV11-2 and J usage is TRBJ1-1; no definite D call. The CDR3 sequence is 15 residues long. V lost 3 bases, J lost 5 bases, and 16 bases lay in between. Germline V CDR1 and CDR2: SGHAT, FQNNGV. CDR3 nucleotides: TGTGCCAGCAGCTTGCTTACCGGGGAAGGGACTGAAGCTTTCTTT. The encoded protein is CASSLLTGEGTEAFF.

The rearrangement links TRBV29-1 to TRBJ2-7; TRBD1 aligns across 8 bases. Germline V CDR1 and CDR2: SQVTM, ANQGSEA. V shed 4 bases, J shed 5 bases, and the junction held 10 bases outside the gene matches. The CDR3 has 14 residues. CDR3 region: CSVVRRTGRHEQYF. CDR3 bases: TGCAGCGTTGTGAGGAGGACAGGGAGGCACGAGCAGTACTTC.

This clonotype has only a few counts. The chain uses TRBV5-4 and TRBJ1-1, with TRBD1 as a possible D gene (6 bases). This CDR3 comprises 15 residues. CDR1 SGHNT and CDR2 YYREEE come from the germline V gene (reference sequence). V shed 4 bases and J shed 5 bases, with 18 bases lying between them. The CDR3 nucleotides are TGTGCCAGCAGCCCTACTGGGGGGCGCCGGACTGAAGCTTTCTTT. Amino acids: CASSPTGGRRTEAFF. The complete variable domain, with remaining parts taken from reference TRBV5-4 and TRBJ1-1, reads ETGVTQSPTHLIKTRGQQVTLRCSSQSGHNTVSWYQQALGQGPQFIFQYYREEENGRGNFPPRFSGLQFPNYSSELNVNALELDDSALYLCASSPTGGRRTEAFFGQGTRLTVV.

V gene TRBV18 combines with J gene TRBJ1-2; TRBD1 might be the D (5 bases). V lost 2 bases, J lost 3 bases, and 7 bases lay in between. The CDR3 runs to 13 residues. From germline, CDR1 is KGHSH and CDR2 LQKENI. CDR3 region: CASSPETDYGYTF. CDR3 DNA sequence: TGTGCCAGCTCACCAGAGACAGACTATGGCTACACCTTC.